Listed below are T cell receptor beta chains from one sample, sequenced in a study of beta chain features in type 1 diabetes. Clones were read by immunoSEQ multiplex PCR, and TCRdb kept only the in-frame ones, dropping some. This table holds 50,000 or so clones, roughly 39% found once. The sequenced sample consisted of Tregs from blood. All receptors come from a man younger than 40 with type 1 diabetes. The CDR3 runs from the conserved cysteine through the conserved F or W. The D gene is left open where the match is weak. A clone size is listed for some rows: how often the clone was seen (once, few, many), or a class if it is expanded.

CDR3aa,CDR3nt,d_gene,j_gene,v_gene,abundance
CASSFTSGSTDTQYF,TGCGCCAGCAGCTTCACTAGCGGGAGCACAGATACGCAGTATTTT,TRBD2,TRBJ2-3,TRBV5-1,once
CASSPAGANYYGYTF,TGTGCCAGCTCACCGGCGGGGGCGAATTACTATGGCTACACCTTC,.,TRBJ1-2,TRBV18,.
CAISEGGEKLFF,TGTGCCATCAGTGAAGGAGGCGAAAAACTGTTTTTT,.,TRBJ1-4,TRBV10-3,.
CASSYRDRGGELFF,TGTGCCAGCAGTTACCGGGATCGGGGCGGGGAGCTGTTTTTT,.,TRBJ2-2,TRBV6-6,.
CASSLVLRAEAFF,TGTGCCAGCAGCTTAGTTTTACGCGCTGAAGCTTTCTTT,.,TRBJ1-1,TRBV7-2,few
CASSGGIRGTEAFF,TGTGCCAGCTCAGGGGGGATCCGGGGCACTGAAGCTTTCTTT,.,TRBJ1-1,TRBV18,.
CASHSGTTKNIQYF,TGTGCCAGTCATTCCGGGACTACCAAAAACATTCAGTACTTC,TRBD2,TRBJ2-4,TRBV19,once
CASSLGPGSDTQYF,TGTGCCAGCAGCTTAGGGCCGGGGTCAGATACGCAGTATTTT,.,TRBJ2-3,TRBV7-9,.
CASSAKLVDTQYF,TGTGCCAGCAGCGCCAAACTAGTTGATACGCAGTATTTT,.,TRBJ2-3,TRBV5-4,few
CASSSGGTEQETQYF,TGCGCCAGCAGCTCGGGGGGGACAGAGCAAGAGACCCAGTACTTC,.,TRBJ2-5,TRBV5-1,.
CASSETGGYREQYF,TGTGCCAGCAGTGAGACAGGGGGCTACCGCGAGCAGTACTTC,TRBD1,TRBJ2-7,TRBV2,few
CASLRDRVSEAFF,TGTGCCAGTTTGCGGGACAGGGTGTCCGAAGCTTTCTTT,TRBD1,TRBJ1-1,TRBV19,few
CASSLNFNQPQHF,TGTGCCAGCAGCTTAAACTTTAATCAGCCCCAGCATTTT,.,TRBJ1-5,TRBV7-2,few
CASSPDRASPLHF,TGTGCCAGCAGCCCCGACAGGGCTTCACCCCTCCACTTT,TRBD1,TRBJ1-6,TRBV13,.
CSYSTGDQPQHF,TGCAGCTACTCTACAGGTGATCAGCCCCAGCATTTT,.,TRBJ1-5,TRBV29-1,few
CASSVEGSGFETQYF,TGTGCCAGCAGCGTAGAAGGTAGCGGGTTCGAGACCCAGTACTTC,TRBD2,TRBJ2-5,TRBV9,medium-sized
CASSYWTGSETQYF,TGTGCCAGCAGCTACTGGACAGGGTCAGAGACCCAGTACTTC,TRBD1,TRBJ2-5,TRBV7-9,few
CASSVVTGELFF,TGTGCCAGTTCGGTGGTCACCGGGGAGCTGTTTTTT,.,TRBJ2-2,TRBV19,few
CASSPTTGSEKLFF,TGCGCCAGCAGCCCGACGACAGGGTCTGAAAAACTGTTTTTT,TRBD1,TRBJ1-4,TRBV5-1,once
CASRTGFHGYTF,TGTGCCAGTAGGACAGGGTTTCATGGCTACACCTTC,TRBD1,TRBJ1-2,TRBV2,few
CASSEKGDTEAFF,TGTGCCAGCAGTGAAAAAGGGGACACTGAAGCTTTCTTT,.,TRBJ1-1,TRBV6-5,.
CASSPGLAGVDTQYF,TGTGCCAGCAGCCCCGGACTAGCGGGAGTGGACACGCAGTATTTT,TRBD2,TRBJ2-3,TRBV7-3,.
CASRGWASGSDTQYF,TGTGCCAGCAGGGGGTGGGCTAGCGGGAGTGATACGCAGTATTTT,TRBD2,TRBJ2-3,TRBV27,.
CASSEPGGRAGELFF,TGTGCCAGCAGTGAACCAGGGGGCCGGGCCGGGGAGCTGTTTTTT,TRBD1,TRBJ2-2,TRBV6-1,.
CASIRTAKFQETQYF,TGTGCCAGCATCAGGACAGCAAAATTCCAAGAGACCCAGTACTTC,.,TRBJ2-5,TRBV27,.